A single sample gave rise to the 13 T cell receptor beta chains below, sequenced in a study of blood T cells in healthy people across ages. Alongside a J-beta primer mix, a sample-barcoded 5' primer served in a second PCR lasting about 7 to 11 cycles. TCRdb independently ran MiXCR on the 5' RACE reads; one entry per CDR3 protein. The table includes 1.2 million to 1.5 million distinct CDR3 sequences, around 42% detected once. The material sequenced was blood. The receptors here all came from a woman aged 18-29 years in good health.

The chain links TRBV5-1 to TRBJ2-3, with 8 bases identical to TRBD2. This CDR3 contains 15 residues. Trimming at V came to 5 bases and at J to 8 bases, leaving 13 bases not matched to a gene. CDR1 is SGHRS and CDR2 is YFSETQ in the germline V gene. CDR3 coding DNA: TGCGCCAGCAGACCTTCCGGGACTAGGGGGGGTACGCAGTATTTT. Translation: CASRPSGTRGGTQYF.

The chain carries TRBV12-3 or TRBV12-4 and TRBJ1-1, with D possibly TRBD1 on 5 matching bases. V was trimmed by 7 bases and J by 4 bases, leaving 16 bases between them. The CDR3 sequence is 14 residues long. DNA for the CDR3: TGTGCCAGCATCCCGTGGGGCAGTGGCACTGAAGCTTTCTTT. Its translation: CASIPWGSGTEAFF.

This clonotype was found a few times. The rearrangement uses TRBV10-3 and TRBJ2-1, with D maybe TRBD2 (5 bases). V dropped 0 bases and J dropped 3 bases, with 9 bases sitting between them. The CDR3 spans 15 residues. Germline V gives CDR1 ENHRY, CDR2 SYGVKD. CDR3 in DNA: TGTGCCATCAGTGAGTCTATGAGGGACTACAATGAGCAGTTCTTC. Its translation: CAISESMRDYNEQFF.

This clonotype was observed a single time. V gene TRBV20-1 combines with J gene TRBJ2-3; D is perhaps TRBD2 (5 bases). The CDR3 covers 14 residues. V was clipped by 3 bases and J by 0 bases, with 10 bases between them. Germline-derived CDR1 and CDR2 are DFQATT and SNEGSKA (reference sequence). CDR3 DNA sequence: TGCAGTGCTAGTCCCACGGGGAGCACAGATACGCAGTATTTT. It codes for CSASPTGSTDTQYF.

This clonotype showed up just once. The rearrangement links TRBV20-1 to TRBJ2-7; D tentatively fits TRBD1 or TRBD2 (5 bases each). Germline CDR1 and CDR2: DFQATT and SNEGSKA (reference sequence). The CDR3 covers 14 residues. With 3 bases removed from V and 2 bases from J, the gap between germline ends came to 14 bases. The CDR3 loop is CSASTGTGTYEQYF. The CDR3 DNA reads as TGCAGTGCTAGTACCGGGACGGGGACCTACGAGCAGTACTTC.

The genes are TRBV3-1 and TRBJ1-2; D is unclear. Germline CDR1 LGHDT, CDR2 YNNKEL (reference sequence). The V gene lost 3 bases and the J gene lost 8 bases, with 10 bases spanning the gap. The CDR3 is 12 amino acids. CDR3 sequence reads: CASSHDRGGYTF. The DNA of the CDR3 is TGTGCCAGCAGCCATGATCGGGGAGGCTACACCTTC.

The CDR3 sequence is CASSRTGTEGYTF. In nucleotides, the CDR3 is TGTGCCAGCAGCCGCACGGGGACGGAGGGCTACACCTTC. This chain connects TRBV5-6 to TRBJ1-2, with D possibly TRBD1 on 5 matching bases. Trimming took off 4 bases at V and 8 bases at J, with 15 bases between the two ends. Germline assignment: CDR1 SGHDT and CDR2 YYEEEE. CDR3 length: 13 amino acids.

The CDR3 reads CASTSDNVYNEQFF. The CDR3 nucleotides read TGTGCCAGCACCAGTGACAACGTCTACAATGAGCAGTTCTTC. This rearrangement joins TRBV6-2 or TRBV6-3 to TRBJ2-1; D gene ambiguous. Per germline, CDR1 MNHEY and CDR2 SVGEGT. This CDR3 has 14 residues. Trimming took off 7 bases at V and 3 bases at J, with 13 bases between the two ends.

The V gene is TRBV10-3, the J gene TRBJ2-5; the D gene is possibly TRBD2 (5 bases). The germline CDR1 and CDR2 sequences are ENHRY and SYGVKD. V lost 4 bases to trimming and J lost 3 bases, with 6 bases between them. This CDR3 has 12 amino acids. CDR3: CAISAGKETQYF. As DNA, the CDR3 is TGTGCCATCAGTGCCGGGAAAGAGACCCAGTACTTC.

This rearrangement joins TRBV19 to TRBJ2-1; the D gene is possibly TRBD1 (5 bases). V lost 1 base to trimming and J lost 6 bases, with 16 bases between them. The CDR3 runs 16 residues. CDR1 is LNHDA and CDR2 is SQIVND in the germline V gene (reference sequence). The CDR3 region has the DNA TGTGCCAGTAGTATAGGTTTCAGGGATAGGGGCAATGAGCAGTTCTTC. This gives the protein CASSIGFRDRGNEQFF.

The rearrangement links TRBV20-1 to TRBJ1-6; D gene unclear. Trimming shortened V by 6 bases and J by 9 bases, and 24 bases separated the two germline ends. Germline-derived CDR1 and CDR2 are DFQATT and SNEGSKA (reference sequence). CDR3 length: 16 residues. This CDR3 reads CSAQGSLTGIVSPLHF. The CDR3 DNA is TGCAGTGCCCAAGGCAGTCTCACGGGTATCGTTTCACCCCTCCACTTT.

This clonotype was counted a few times. The V call is TRBV6-1, the J call TRBJ2-7; no clear D. Per the germline V gene, CDR1 is MNHNS and CDR2 is SASEGT. V dropped 4 bases and J dropped 6 bases, with 4 bases sitting between them. This CDR3 has 10 residues. The CDR3 reads CASSVTEQYF. In nucleotides, the CDR3 is TGTGCCAGCAGTGTAACCGAGCAGTACTTC.

The chain combines TRBV18 with TRBJ2-5, with D perhaps given as TRBD1 or TRBD2 (6 bases each). The CDR3 sequence is 14 residues long. The V gene lost 6 bases and the J gene lost 5 bases, with 16 bases spanning the gap. Germline V gene data show CDR1 as KGHSH and CDR2 as LQKENI. The CDR3 coding sequence is TGTGCCAGCTCCCTGGGGGCTAGCGACGAGACCCAGTACTTC. It codes for CASSLGASDETQYF. The variable domain in full, with the rest retrieved from reference TRBV18 and TRBJ2-5, is NAGVMQNPRHLVRRRGQEARLRCSPMKGHSHVYWYRQLPEEGLKFMVYLQKENIIDESGMPKERFSAEFPKEGPSILRIQQVVRGDSAAYFCASSLGASDETQYFGPGTRLLVL.